What follows are 13 T cell receptor beta chains derived from one specimen sequenced in a study of blood T cell repertoires in COVID-19. The method was immunoSEQ multiplex PCR; TCRdb's version includes in-frame clones alone and lacks a portion of them. The sample has about 190,000 clones; less than 85% are singletons. The sequenced sample was peripheral blood. The receptors were sampled from a woman aged 45-65 years with acute or convalescent COVID-19.

The chain carries TRBV6-2 or TRBV6-3 and TRBJ2-1; TRBD1 might be the D (6 bases). Trimming cost V 6 bases and J 7 bases, with 13 bases left between them. The germline gives CDR1 MNHEY, CDR2 SVGEGT. The CDR3 covers 13 residues. In nucleotides, the CDR3 is TGTGCCAGCAGCGTTACAGGGTCGAATGAGCAGTTCTTC. Protein: CASSVTGSNEQFF.

This chain's CDR3 is CASSIRTEAYEQYF. The CDR3 DNA sequence: TGTGCCAGTAGTATCAGGACAGAAGCCTACGAGCAGTACTTC. The J gene is TRBJ2-7, the V gene TRBV19; D is possibly TRBD1 (6 bases). CDR1 and CDR2 (germline): LNHDA, SQIVND (reference sequence). The length of the CDR3 is 14 residues. The germline V and J ends were trimmed by 3 bases and 2 bases, with 11 bases remaining between them.

The chain combines TRBV25-1 with TRBJ1-2, with 10 bases fitting TRBD1. The V gene's germline CDR1 is MGHDK and CDR2 SYGVNS. The ends lost 4 bases at V and 6 bases at J; junction bases unmatched: 8. The CDR3 extends over 15 amino acids. The CDR3 is CASSARDRGGNGYTF. Written as DNA, the CDR3 is TGTGCCAGCAGTGCCCGGGACAGGGGCGGCAATGGCTACACCTTC.

The rearrangement uses TRBV24-1 and TRBJ2-3; TRBD1 matches at 11 bases. The trim removed 2 bases at V and 6 bases at J, leaving 6 bases unmatched. CDR1 is KGHDR, CDR2 SFDVKD, per germline. The CDR3 is 16 residues long. CDR3 sequence: CATSDYGQGARDTQYF. Here the CDR3 DNA reads TGTGCCACCAGTGATTACGGACAGGGGGCTAGGGATACGCAGTATTTT.

V usage is TRBV12-3 or TRBV12-4 and J usage is TRBJ2-7; tentative D call: TRBD1 (7 bases). The CDR3 is 13 residues long. Trimming cost V 4 bases and J 8 bases, with 15 bases left between them. CDR3 in DNA: TGTGCCAGCAGTTCCCGGACAGGAGGGCAGCAGTACTTC. It yields the protein CASSSRTGGQQYF.

This clone came up a few times. The chain recombines TRBV9 with TRBJ1-1; tentative D call: TRBD1 (5 bases). V was cut by 0 bases and J by 11 bases, with 17 bases left in between. Germline loops: CDR1 SGDLS, CDR2 YYNGEE. There are 14 residues in the CDR3. In DNA form, the CDR3 reads TGTGCCAGCAGCGTAGACGGGGGAAGGGAAGGCGCTTTCTTT. This gives the protein CASSVDGGREGAFF. Together with reference TRBV9 and TRBJ1-1, the CDR3 gives the full variable domain: DSGVTQTPKHLITATGQRVTLRCSPRSGDLSVYWYQQSLDQGLQFLIQYYNGEERAKGNILERFSAQQFPDLHSELNLSSLELGDSALYFCASSVDGGREGAFFGQGTRLTVV.

The chain couples TRBV10-3 to TRBJ1-2; D unresolved. CDR3 size: 16 residues. The V end lost 2 bases, the J end lost 6 bases, and 19 bases lay between the germline ends. The germline gives CDR1 ENHRY, CDR2 SYGVKD. The DNA of the CDR3 is TGTGCCATCAGTGAGACGGGATTTGGTGGAGGCCATGGCTACACCTTC. Translating it yields CAISETGFGGGHGYTF.

J is TRBJ1-4 and V is TRBV7-8; D might be TRBD1 (5 bases). This CDR3 has 15 residues. Germline CDR1 reads SGHVS; CDR2 reads FQNEAQ. V was trimmed by 4 bases and J by 10 bases, leaving 19 bases between them. The CDR3 sequence is CASSSGAGSGGKLFF. In DNA form, the CDR3 reads TGTGCCAGCAGCTCCGGGGCGGGGAGTGGGGGAAAACTGTTTTTT.

This chain uses TRBV11-2 with TRBJ1-1, with D uncertain. This CDR3 is 15 amino acids long. Trimming pared 0 bases from V and 0 bases from J, leaving 8 bases between. Looked up from germline, CDR1 is SGHAT and CDR2 is FQNNGV. The CDR3 sequence is CASSLDLAVNTEAFF. Here the CDR3 DNA reads TGTGCCAGCAGCTTAGATCTGGCGGTGAACACTGAAGCTTTCTTT.

The chain uses TRBV16 and TRBJ1-6; D unresolved. The germline CDR1 and CDR2 sequences are KGHSY and FQNENV. The V end lost 4 bases, the J end lost 11 bases, and 15 bases lay between the germline ends. This CDR3 contains 14 residues. The CDR3 sequence: CASSLPAVTAPLHF. The CDR3, as DNA: TGTGCCAGCAGCCTCCCAGCGGTTACAGCACCCCTCCACTTT.

The chain links TRBV5-1 to TRBJ2-2; TRBD2 is a possible D gene (5 bases). Trimming left V 1 base short and J 8 bases short, with 18 bases between. The CDR3 length is 16 residues. The V gene's germline CDR1 is SGHRS and CDR2 YFSETQ. CDR3 sequence reads: CASSLRSTRDIGELFF. The CDR3 DNA sequence: TGCGCCAGCAGCTTGAGGTCGACGAGGGATATTGGGGAGCTGTTTTTT.

V usage is TRBV7-2 and J usage is TRBJ1-1; 9 nucleotides line up with TRBD1. The CDR3 length is 15 residues. Trimming at V came to 8 bases and at J to 0 bases, leaving 7 bases not matched to a gene. Germline V gene sequence: CDR1 SGHTA, CDR2 FQGNSA. The CDR3 spells CASRADRGMNTEAFF. As DNA, the CDR3 is TGTGCCAGCCGGGCCGACAGGGGGATGAACACTGAAGCTTTCTTT.

V is TRBV19 and J is TRBJ2-1; D remains ambiguous. CDR1 and CDR2 (germline): LNHDA, SQIVND (reference sequence). V gave up 4 bases and J gave up 7 bases, with 5 bases separating them. This CDR3 contains 11 residues. CDR3 coding DNA: TGTGCCAGTAGTACCGGGAATGAGCAGTTCTTC. It yields the protein CASSTGNEQFF. The full variable domain, rest sourced from reference TRBV19 and TRBJ2-1, is DGGITQSPKYLFRKEGQNVTLSCEQNLNHDAMYWYRQDPGQGLRLIYYSQIVNDFQKGDIAEGYSVSREKKESFPLTVTSAQKNPTAFYLCASSTGNEQFFGPGTRLTVL.